This TCR beta chain was obtained from a study of human T cells and chemical hapten exposure. Unique molecular identifiers were attached to individual cDNA molecules within the library. TCRdb passed the RACE reads through MiXCR, listing each CDR3 protein once. The sample records roughly 180,000 distinct CDR3 sequences, 13% to 15% being singletons. The CDR3 has 11 amino acids. Between the trimmed V and J ends, which lost 7 bases and 10 bases, there was a span of 13 bases. CDR1 and CDR2 from the germline V gene are MDHEN and SYDVKM. Described time point: patch test 1, 2 weeks after DPC sensitization. Treatment given: therapeutic diphenylcyclopropenone sensitization with weekly scalp DPC. This clonotype turned up a few times.

The gene calls are TRBV28 and TRBJ1-1; D unclear. The sequencing used whole blood, collected in connection with sensitization to the hapten diphenylcyclopropenone (DPC). This clonotype originated in a woman aged 25 to 39 with alopecia areata. Some clones in this sample may be carry-over from other donors' samples. The CDR3 DNA is TGTGCCAGCACCGGTCCCCAGAGAGCTTTCTTT. This gives the protein CASTGPQRAFF.